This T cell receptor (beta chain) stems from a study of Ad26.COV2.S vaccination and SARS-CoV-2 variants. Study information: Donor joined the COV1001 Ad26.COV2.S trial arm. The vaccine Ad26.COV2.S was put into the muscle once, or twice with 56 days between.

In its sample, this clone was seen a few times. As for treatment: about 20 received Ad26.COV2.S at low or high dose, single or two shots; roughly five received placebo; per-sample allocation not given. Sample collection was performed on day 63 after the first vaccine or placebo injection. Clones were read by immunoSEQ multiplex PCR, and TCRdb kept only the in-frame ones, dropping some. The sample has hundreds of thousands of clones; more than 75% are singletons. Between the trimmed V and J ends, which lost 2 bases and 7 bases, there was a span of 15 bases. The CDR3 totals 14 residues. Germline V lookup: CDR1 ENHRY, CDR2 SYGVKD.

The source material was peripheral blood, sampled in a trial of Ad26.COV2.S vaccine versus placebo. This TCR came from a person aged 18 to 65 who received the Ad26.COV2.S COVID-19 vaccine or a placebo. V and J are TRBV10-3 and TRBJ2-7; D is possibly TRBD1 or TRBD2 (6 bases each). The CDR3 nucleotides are TGTGCCATCAGTGAGAGGGGGGACGGGGGTGAGCAGTACTTC. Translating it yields CAISERGDGGEQYF.